A selection of T cell receptor beta chains follows, all from one sample in a study of blood T cells in healthy people across ages. TCRdb fed the 5' RACE reads into MiXCR, producing one record per CDR3 protein. This sample has approximately 1,700,000 distinct CDR3 sequences; more than 35% occur once, and the top ten carry 20% to 25%. The sequenced sample consisted of blood. These receptors came from a human donor in good health. The CDR3 runs from the conserved cysteine through the conserved F or W. The D gene is left open where the match is weak. The size field is filled for only some rows; it gives once, few, many or a size class.

d_call j_call clone_size v_call cdr3_nt cdr3_aa
TRBD2 TRBJ2-1 - TRBV5-1 TGCGCCAGCAGCATCGGACTAGCGGGGGGAGGGGGTGAGCAGTTCTTC CASSIGLAGGGGEQFF
- TRBJ2-3 many TRBV6-5 TGTGCCAGCAGTTATTCTGGTGGAGATACGCAGTATTTT CASSYSGGDTQYF
- TRBJ1-2 few TRBV7-9 TGTGCCAGCAGCTTAGTCAACAGGGTGGATGGCTACACCTTC CASSLVNRVDGYTF
- TRBJ2-1 - TRBV7-9 TGTGCCAGCAGAAAAGGGATGGGGCACAATGAGCAGTTCTTC CASRKGMGHNEQFF
- TRBJ2-1 once TRBV3-1 TGTGCCTGCAGCCAAATCGGGGCAGGGGATCTCAATGAGCAGTTCTTC CACSQIGAGDLNEQFF
- TRBJ1-2 - TRBV7-2 TGTGCCAGCAGCCCCTCCCTCGGGGGCAGCCTCTATGGCTACACCTTC CASSPSLGGSLYGYTF
- TRBJ2-3 - TRBV9 TGTGCCACAGGGAGGGGGAACTCAGATACGCAGTATTTT CATGRGNSDTQYF
- TRBJ2-5 - TRBV29-1 TGCAGCGTCCGGGCCGCAGTAGGAGAGACCCAGTACTTC CSVRAAVGETQYF
- TRBJ1-4 once TRBV29-1 TGCAGCGGTAAAAGGGGGAAGGATGAAAGACTGTTTTTT CSGKRGKDERLFF
- TRBJ1-2 - TRBV2 TGTGCCAGCAGAGGGAATGGCTACACCTTC CASRGNGYTF
- TRBJ1-2 many TRBV12-3/TRBV12-4 TGTGCCAGCGCTTTGGGGGGGGCGAGTGGCTACACCTTC CASALGGASGYTF
- TRBJ2-3 few TRBV9 TGTGCCAGCAGCGTAGTCCCGGGGCCCACAGATACGCAGTATTTT CASSVVPGPTDTQYF